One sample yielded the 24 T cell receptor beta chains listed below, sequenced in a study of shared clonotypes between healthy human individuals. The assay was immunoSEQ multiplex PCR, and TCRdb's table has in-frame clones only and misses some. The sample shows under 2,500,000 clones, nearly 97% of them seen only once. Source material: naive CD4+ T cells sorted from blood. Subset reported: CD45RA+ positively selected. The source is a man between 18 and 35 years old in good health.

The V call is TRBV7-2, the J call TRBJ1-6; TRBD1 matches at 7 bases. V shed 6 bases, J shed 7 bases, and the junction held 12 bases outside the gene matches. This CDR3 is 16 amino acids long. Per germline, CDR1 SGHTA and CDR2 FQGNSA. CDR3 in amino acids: CASSYTSGTENSPLHF. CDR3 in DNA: TGTGCCAGCAGTTATACGTCCGGGACAGAAAATTCACCCCTCCACTTT.

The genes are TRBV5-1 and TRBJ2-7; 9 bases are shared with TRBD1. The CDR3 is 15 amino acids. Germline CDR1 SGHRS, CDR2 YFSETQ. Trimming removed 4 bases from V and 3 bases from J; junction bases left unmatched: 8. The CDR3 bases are TGCGCCAGCAGCAAGGGACAGGGCGAAGGCTACGAGCAGTACTTC. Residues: CASSKGQGEGYEQYF.

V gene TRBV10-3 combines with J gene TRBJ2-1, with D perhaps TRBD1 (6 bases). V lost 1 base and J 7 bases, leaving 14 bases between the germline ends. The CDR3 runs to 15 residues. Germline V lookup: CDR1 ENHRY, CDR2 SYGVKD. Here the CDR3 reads CAISEWVRGKNEQFF. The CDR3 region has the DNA TGTGCCATCAGTGAGTGGGTCAGGGGAAAAAATGAGCAGTTCTTC.

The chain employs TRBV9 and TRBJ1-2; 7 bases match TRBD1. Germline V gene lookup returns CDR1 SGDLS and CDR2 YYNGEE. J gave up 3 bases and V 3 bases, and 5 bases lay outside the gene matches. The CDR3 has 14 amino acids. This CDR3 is CASSEGQGDYGYTF. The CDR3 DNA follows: TGTGCCAGCAGCGAGGGCCAGGGGGACTATGGCTACACCTTC.

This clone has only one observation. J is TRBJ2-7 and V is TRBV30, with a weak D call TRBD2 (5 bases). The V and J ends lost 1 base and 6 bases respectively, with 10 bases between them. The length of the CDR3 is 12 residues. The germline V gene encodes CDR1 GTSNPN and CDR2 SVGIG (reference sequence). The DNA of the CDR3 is TGTGCCTGGAGTGGCCGGGGTGGCGAGCAGTACTTC. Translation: CAWSGRGGEQYF.

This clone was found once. CDR3 residues: CAWSVGFRTQYF. CDR3 DNA sequence: TGTGCCTGGAGTGTGGGTTTTAGAACCCAGTACTTC. The chain couples TRBV30 to TRBJ2-5; D unclear. The CDR3 totals 12 residues. V was trimmed by 0 bases and J by 8 bases, leaving 10 bases between them. Germline V gene sequence: CDR1 GTSNPN, CDR2 SVGIG (reference sequence). Filled out from reference TRBV30 and TRBJ2-5, the complete variable domain reads SQTIHQWPATLVQPVGSPLSLECTVEGTSNPNLYWYRQAAGRGLQLLFYSVGIGQISSEVPQNLSASRPQDRQFILSSKKLLLSDSGFYLCAWSVGFRTQYFGPGTRLLVL.

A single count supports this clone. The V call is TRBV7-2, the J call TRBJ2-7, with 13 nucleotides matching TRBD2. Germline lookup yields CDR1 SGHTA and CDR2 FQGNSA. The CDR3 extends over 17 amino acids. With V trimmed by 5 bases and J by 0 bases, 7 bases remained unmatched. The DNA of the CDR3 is TGTGCCAGCAGCCTTGGACTAGCGGGAGTGTCCTCCTACGAGCAGTACTTC. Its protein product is CASSLGLAGVSSYEQYF.

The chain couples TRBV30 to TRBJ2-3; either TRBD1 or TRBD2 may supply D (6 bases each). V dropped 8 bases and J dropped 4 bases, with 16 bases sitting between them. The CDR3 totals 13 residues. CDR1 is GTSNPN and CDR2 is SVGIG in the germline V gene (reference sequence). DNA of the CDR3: TGTGCCACCGGGGGCCCGCGGGCAGATACGCAGTATTTT. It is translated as CATGGPRADTQYF.

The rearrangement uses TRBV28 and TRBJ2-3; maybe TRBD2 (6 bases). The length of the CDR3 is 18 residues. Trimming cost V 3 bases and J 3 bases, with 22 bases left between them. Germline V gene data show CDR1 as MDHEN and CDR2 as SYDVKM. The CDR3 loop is CASSFQGSGPSSTDTQYF. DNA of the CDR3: TGTGCCAGCAGTTTCCAGGGTAGCGGACCATCATCAACAGATACGCAGTATTTT.

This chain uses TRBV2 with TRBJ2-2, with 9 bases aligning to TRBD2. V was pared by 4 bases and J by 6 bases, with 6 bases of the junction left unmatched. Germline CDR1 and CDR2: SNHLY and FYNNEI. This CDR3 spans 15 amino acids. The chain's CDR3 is CASSVGGRAPGELFF. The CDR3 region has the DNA TGTGCCAGCAGTGTCGGCGGGAGGGCCCCCGGGGAGCTGTTTTTT.

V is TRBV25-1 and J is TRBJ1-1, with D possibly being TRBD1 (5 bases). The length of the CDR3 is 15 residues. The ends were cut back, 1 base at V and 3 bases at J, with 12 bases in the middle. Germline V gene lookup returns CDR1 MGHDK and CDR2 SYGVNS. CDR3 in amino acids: CASSEFAGTDTEAFF. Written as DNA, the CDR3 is TGTGCCAGCAGTGAATTCGCAGGGACGGACACTGAAGCTTTCTTT.

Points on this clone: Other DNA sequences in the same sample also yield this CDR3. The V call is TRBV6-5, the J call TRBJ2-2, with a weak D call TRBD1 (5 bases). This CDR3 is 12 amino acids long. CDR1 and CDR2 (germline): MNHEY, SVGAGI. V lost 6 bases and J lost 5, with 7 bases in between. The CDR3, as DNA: TGTGCCAGCAGCAGGGAAACCGGGGAGCTGTTTTTT. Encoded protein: CASSRETGELFF.

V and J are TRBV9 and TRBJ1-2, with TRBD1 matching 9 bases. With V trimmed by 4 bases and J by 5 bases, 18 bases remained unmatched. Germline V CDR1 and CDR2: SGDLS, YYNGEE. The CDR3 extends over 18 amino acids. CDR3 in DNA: TGTGCCAGCAGCAGTTATCCTACCACCGGGACAGGGAGTTATGGCTACACCTTC. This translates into CASSSYPTTGTGSYGYTF.

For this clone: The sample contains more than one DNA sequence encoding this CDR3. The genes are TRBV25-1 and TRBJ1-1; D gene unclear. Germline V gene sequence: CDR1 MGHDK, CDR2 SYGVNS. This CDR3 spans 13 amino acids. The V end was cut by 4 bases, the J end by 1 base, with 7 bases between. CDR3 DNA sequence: TGTGCCAGCAGTGGTCAGCCGAACACTGAAGCTTTCTTT. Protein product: CASSGQPNTEAFF.

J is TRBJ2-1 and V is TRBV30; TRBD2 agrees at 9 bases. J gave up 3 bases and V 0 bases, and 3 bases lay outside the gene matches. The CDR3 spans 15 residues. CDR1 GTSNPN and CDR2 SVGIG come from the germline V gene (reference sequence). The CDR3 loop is CAWSVPAGGYNEQFF. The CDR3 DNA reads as TGTGCCTGGAGTGTACCAGCGGGGGGCTACAATGAGCAGTTCTTC.

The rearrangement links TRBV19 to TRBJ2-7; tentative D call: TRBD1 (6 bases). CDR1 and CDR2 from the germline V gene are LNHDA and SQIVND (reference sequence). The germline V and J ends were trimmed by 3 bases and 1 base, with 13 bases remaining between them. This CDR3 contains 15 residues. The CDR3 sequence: CASSMAIGQSYEQYF. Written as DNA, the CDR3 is TGTGCCAGTAGTATGGCGATAGGACAGTCCTACGAGCAGTACTTC.

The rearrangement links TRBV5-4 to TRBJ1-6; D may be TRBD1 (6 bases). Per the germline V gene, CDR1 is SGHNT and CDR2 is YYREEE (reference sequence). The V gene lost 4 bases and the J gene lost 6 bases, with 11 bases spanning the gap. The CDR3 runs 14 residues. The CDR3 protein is CASSAGQSNSPLHF. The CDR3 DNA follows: TGTGCCAGCAGCGCTGGACAGAGTAATTCACCCCTCCACTTT.

For the CDR3, the DNA is TGTGCCAGCAGCGCGGGGGACAGGGCATACACGGTAGCTTTCTTT. This sequence encodes CASSAGDRAYTVAFF. The chain couples TRBV5-6 to TRBJ1-1; TRBD1 matches 9 bases. The CDR3 spans 15 residues. Germline values: CDR1 SGHDT, CDR2 YYEEEE. Trimming cost V 4 bases and J 10 bases; bases outside gene matches: 14.

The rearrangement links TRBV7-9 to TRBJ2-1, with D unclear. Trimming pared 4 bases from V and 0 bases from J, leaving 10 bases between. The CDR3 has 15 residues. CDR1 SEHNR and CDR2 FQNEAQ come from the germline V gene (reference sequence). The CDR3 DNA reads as TGTGCCAGCAGCTCGGACGGAATCTCCTACAATGAGCAGTTCTTC. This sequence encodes CASSSDGISYNEQFF.

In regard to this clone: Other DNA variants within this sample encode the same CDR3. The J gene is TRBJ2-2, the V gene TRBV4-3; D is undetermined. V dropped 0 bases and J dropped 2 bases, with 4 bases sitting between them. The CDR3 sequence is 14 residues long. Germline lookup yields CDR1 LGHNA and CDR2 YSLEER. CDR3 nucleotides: TGCGCCAGCAGCCAAGAACCCAACACCGGGGAGCTGTTTTTT. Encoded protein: CASSQEPNTGELFF.

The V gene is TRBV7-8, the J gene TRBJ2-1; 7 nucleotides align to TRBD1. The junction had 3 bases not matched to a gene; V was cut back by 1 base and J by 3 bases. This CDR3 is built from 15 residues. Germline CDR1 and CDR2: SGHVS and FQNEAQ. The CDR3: CASSLVQGLYNEQFF. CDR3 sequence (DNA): TGTGCCAGCAGCTTAGTACAGGGGCTCTACAATGAGCAGTTCTTC.

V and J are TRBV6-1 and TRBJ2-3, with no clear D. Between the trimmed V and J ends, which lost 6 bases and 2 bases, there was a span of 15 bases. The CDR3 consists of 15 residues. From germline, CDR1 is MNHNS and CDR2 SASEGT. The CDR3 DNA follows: TGTGCCAGCAGAAATGGTGCAGTGGTCACAGATACGCAGTATTTT. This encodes CASRNGAVVTDTQYF.

CDR3 sequence (DNA): TGTGCCAGCAGCTTGGCTAGCGGGGGAGAGACCCAGTACTTC. Its protein is CASSLASGGETQYF. The chain employs TRBV5-4 and TRBJ2-5; 10 nucleotides align to TRBD2. J was trimmed by 4 bases and V by 0 bases; bases with no gene match: 0. Germline CDR1 SGHNT, CDR2 YYREEE (reference sequence). The CDR3 spans 14 residues.

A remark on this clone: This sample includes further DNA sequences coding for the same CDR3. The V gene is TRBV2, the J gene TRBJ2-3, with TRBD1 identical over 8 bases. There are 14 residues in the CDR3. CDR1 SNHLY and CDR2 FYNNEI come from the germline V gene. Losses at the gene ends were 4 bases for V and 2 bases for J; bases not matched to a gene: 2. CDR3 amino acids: CASSGDRYTDTQYF. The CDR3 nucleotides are TGTGCCAGCAGTGGGGACAGGTACACAGATACGCAGTATTTT. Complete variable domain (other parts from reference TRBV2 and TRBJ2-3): EPEVTQTPSHQVTQMGQEVILRCVPISNHLYFYWYRQILGQKVEFLVSFYNNEISEKSEIFDDQFSVERPDGSNFTLKIRSTKLEDSAMYFCASSGDRYTDTQYFGPGTRLTVL.